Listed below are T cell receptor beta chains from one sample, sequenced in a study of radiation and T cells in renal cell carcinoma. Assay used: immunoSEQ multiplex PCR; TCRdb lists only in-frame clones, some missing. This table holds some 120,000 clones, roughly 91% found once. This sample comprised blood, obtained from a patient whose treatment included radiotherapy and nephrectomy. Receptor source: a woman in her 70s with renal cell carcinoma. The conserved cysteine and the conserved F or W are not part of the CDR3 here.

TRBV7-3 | ASSPTTAPLGTQY
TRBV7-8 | ASSLVTGTGNQPQH
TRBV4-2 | ASSLGGGLAAQETQY
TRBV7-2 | ASSLEGSLGEQY
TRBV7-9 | ASSPYSIHVLT
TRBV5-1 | ASSLPGQYNEQF
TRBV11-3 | ASVPTGNTEAF
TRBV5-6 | ASSSTLAGGAYQETQY
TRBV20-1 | SAAHGETQY
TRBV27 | ASSRQSGELF
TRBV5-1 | ASSPLGGPRQVEQY
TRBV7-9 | ASSFLTSGSSTDTQY
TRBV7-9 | ASSLDANSPLH
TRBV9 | ASSVGTGYGEQY
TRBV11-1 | ASSLEERSTDTQY
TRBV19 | ASGPRGLRYT
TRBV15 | ATSRLAGGQETQY
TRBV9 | ASSPLGQGYEQY
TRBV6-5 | ASSAYSVAQY
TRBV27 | ASSWDSNYGYT
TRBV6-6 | ASSYGQGSRRQF
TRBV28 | ASTGNYGYT
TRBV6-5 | ASRGTGTYENTIY
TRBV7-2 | ASSFSGTGGNEQY
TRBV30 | AWSVLANTGELF
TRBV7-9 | ASSLDISTEAF
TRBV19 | ASSILGTGRGQPQH
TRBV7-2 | ASSLQVGGYT
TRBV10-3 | AISLPPDSPSGNTIY
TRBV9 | ASSVDSHTYEQY
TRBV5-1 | ASSLIPRLAGARYEQY
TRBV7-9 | ASSLVGTDTQY
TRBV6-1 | ASSQIGQSPRYT
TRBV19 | ASKSPLRLYGYT
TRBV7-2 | ASSLGSYEQY
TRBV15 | ATSSQDGFSYEQY
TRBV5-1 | ASSEIAGGHEQF
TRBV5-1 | ASSFGNYTGNTIY
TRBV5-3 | ARSPPGVPNTGELF
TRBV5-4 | ASSETDIMNTEAF
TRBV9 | ASSPTRAGREQY
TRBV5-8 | ASSPSGQHMNTGELF
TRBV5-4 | ASSLYGSPLH
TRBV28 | ASSFYGSLDTEAF
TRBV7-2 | ASSSLGRTGSNNEQF
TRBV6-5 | ASSKDRNEQF
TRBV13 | ASSLRVSYEQY
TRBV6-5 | ASSYSGSSNYGYT
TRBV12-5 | ASGTLQGKTQY
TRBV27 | ASSLLAGGGTDTQY
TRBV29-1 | SVMRDSYEQY
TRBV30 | AWSAQGGYEQY
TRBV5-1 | ASSLTVQGNTIY
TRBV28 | ASSLLAGGGARF
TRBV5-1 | ASSWEGRNTGELF
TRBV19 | ASRDRVNTEAF
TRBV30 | AWETRQGGNTEAF
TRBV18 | ASSPNGNYGYT